The rows below give T cell receptor beta chains drawn from one sample of a study of blood T cell repertoires in COVID-19. The data were produced by immunoSEQ multiplex PCR, yet TCRdb's version contains in-frame clones alone and is incomplete. The profile covers some 210,000 clones, with around nine tenths appearing a single time and approximately 5.6% taken by the ten largest. The sequenced sample was peripheral blood. All receptors derive from a woman in her forties who had recovered from COVID-19. CDR3s include the opening cysteine and the closing phenylalanine or tryptophan. D genes are given only for firm matches. Part of the rows lack a size; the others show once, few, many or a class for expanded clones.

V	size	D	J	CDR3	DNA
TRBV2	-	TRBD1	TRBJ1-4	CASSDRGQANEKLFF	TGTGCCAGCAGTGATAGGGGACAGGCGAATGAAAAACTGTTTTTT
TRBV5-5	-	-	TRBJ2-7	CASSLIRVSYEQYF	TGTGCCAGCAGCTTGATCCGGGTCTCCTACGAGCAGTACTTC
TRBV5-5	few	TRBD1	TRBJ1-5	CASSQGANQPQHF	TGTGCCAGTTCACAGGGGGCGAATCAGCCCCAGCATTTT
TRBV2	-	-	TRBJ2-7	CASRFSPLRYEQYF	TGTGCCAGCAGATTCTCGCCCCTACGCTACGAGCAGTACTTC
TRBV7-9	-	-	TRBJ2-3	CASSVSWETLTQYF	TGTGCCAGCAGCGTTTCTTGGGAGACCCTTACGCAGTATTTT
TRBV12-3/TRBV12-4	-	-	TRBJ2-3	CASRVESHTQYF	TGTGCCAGCAGGGTGGAGTCACATACGCAGTATTTT
TRBV3-1/TRBV3-2	-	-	TRBJ1-2	CASSQLNSGNYGYTF	TGTGCCAGCAGCCAATTAAATTCGGGGAACTATGGCTACACCTTC
TRBV2	-	TRBD2	TRBJ2-7	CASSETSGSYEQYF	TGTGCCAGCAGCGAGACTAGCGGTTCCTACGAGCAGTACTTC
TRBV30	-	-	TRBJ2-5	CAWKGGRETQYF	TGTGCCTGGAAAGGTGGGAGAGAGACCCAGTACTTC
TRBV3-1/TRBV3-2	-	-	TRBJ2-2	CASSQGMRDSYTGELFF	TGTGCCAGCAGCCAAGGCATGCGGGACAGTTACACCGGGGAGCTGTTTTTT
TRBV21-1	-	-	TRBJ2-7	CASSTRQGGEQYF	TGTGCCAGCAGCACCCGACAGGGGGGCGAGCAGTACTTC
TRBV9	-	TRBD2	TRBJ2-1	CASSVEGPGLAGGEQFF	TGTGCCAGCAGCGTAGAGGGGCCGGGACTAGCGGGAGGGGAGCAGTTCTTC
TRBV18	-	-	TRBJ1-5	CASSPQAGASNQPQHF	TGTGCCAGCTCACCACAGGCGGGGGCGAGCAATCAGCCCCAGCATTTT
TRBV5-1	-	TRBD1	TRBJ2-3	CASSRQGSSTDTQYF	TGCGCCAGCAGCCGACAGGGGTCTTCCACAGATACGCAGTATTTT
TRBV5-1	-	TRBD2	TRBJ2-3	CASNRDGGYTDTQYF	TGCGCCAGCAACCGAGACGGGGGGTACACAGATACGCAGTATTTT
TRBV14	once	TRBD2	TRBJ2-1	CASSLRLAGGSYNEQFF	TGTGCCAGCAGCCTGAGACTAGCGGGAGGCTCCTACAATGAGCAGTTCTTC
TRBV10-3	-	TRBD1	TRBJ1-2	CAISDVGLGQGFRRYGYTF	TGTGCCATCAGTGACGTTGGGTTGGGACAGGGGTTCAGGCGCTATGGCTACACCTTC
TRBV6-6	-	TRBD1	TRBJ1-3	CASSYGDRGSGNTIYF	TGTGCCAGCAGTTATGGGGACAGGGGTTCTGGAAACACCATATATTTT
TRBV4-2	-	-	TRBJ2-7	CASSQNQNYEQYF	TGTGCCAGCAGCCAGAACCAGAACTACGAGCAGTACTTC
TRBV7-2	few	-	TRBJ1-2	CASSPFRTNYGYTF	TGTGCCAGCAGCCCATTCAGGACAAACTATGGCTACACCTTC
TRBV2	-	TRBD2	TRBJ2-3	CASTSGSGDTQYF	TGTGCCAGCACCAGCGGGAGTGGAGATACGCAGTATTTT
TRBV5-5	-	TRBD1	TRBJ1-4	CASSRGQGFEKLFF	TGTGCCAGCAGCAGGGGACAGGGGTTCGAAAAACTGTTTTTT
TRBV7-2	once	-	TRBJ2-5	CASSHGPGGRETQYF	TGTGCCAGCAGTCACGGCCCGGGTGGTCGAGAGACCCAGTACTTC
TRBV10-3	-	-	TRBJ2-1	CAISESIILLGRESFYNEQFF	TGTGCCATCAGTGAGTCGATTATTTTACTGGGACGGGAGAGTTTCTACAATGAGCAGTTCTTC
TRBV6-5	-	-	TRBJ1-1	CGVWGPNTEAFF	TGTGGGGTTTGGGGGCCTAACACTGAAGCTTTCTTT
TRBV11-1	once	TRBD1	TRBJ2-2	CASSLRTGRSTGELFF	TGTGCCAGCAGCCTCCGGACAGGGAGGAGCACCGGGGAGCTGTTTTTT
TRBV7-8	-	-	TRBJ2-7	CASSLASGGFQGEQYF	TGTGCCAGCAGCTTAGCGTCCGGCGGATTTCAGGGCGAGCAGTACTTC